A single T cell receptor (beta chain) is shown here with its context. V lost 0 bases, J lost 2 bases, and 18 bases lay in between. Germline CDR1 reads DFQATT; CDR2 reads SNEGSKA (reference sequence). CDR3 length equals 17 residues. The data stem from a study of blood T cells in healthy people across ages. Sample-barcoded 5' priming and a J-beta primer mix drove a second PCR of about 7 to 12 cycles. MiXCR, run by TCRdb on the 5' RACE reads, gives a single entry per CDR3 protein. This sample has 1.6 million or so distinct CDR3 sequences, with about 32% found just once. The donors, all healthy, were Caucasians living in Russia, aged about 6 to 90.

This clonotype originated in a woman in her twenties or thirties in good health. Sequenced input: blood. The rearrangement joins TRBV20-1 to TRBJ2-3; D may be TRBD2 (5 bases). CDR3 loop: CSARDPLRVPHTDTQYF. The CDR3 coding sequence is TGCAGTGCTAGAGATCCGTTGCGGGTTCCGCACACAGATACGCAGTATTTT.